The source of this T cell receptor (beta chain) is a study of T cell responses to AZD1222 COVID-19 vaccine. Whole-study results and caveats: Spike-wide coverage was observed for vaccine-associated CD4 TCRs, with dominant responses at 160-218 and 743-854. Most donors were white British and more were female, and clonal diversity was possibly underestimated. Seropositive AZD1222 recipients at baseline numbered only 6 or 7.

The germline V gene encodes CDR1 MNHNS and CDR2 SASEGT. Trimming removed 1 base from V and 6 bases from J, with 4 bases in between. This CDR3 has 12 amino acids. Measured with immunoSEQ multiplex PCR; TCRdb has only the in-frame clones, and not every one. This table has 100,000 to 150,000 clones, roughly 90% appearing once. For this clone: Its antigen remains unidentified.

Sample: peripheral blood, taken on day 0 of AZD1222 vaccination. This sequence joins TRBV6-1 and TRBJ2-1; D uncertain. The sequence came from an adult in good health. In nucleotides, the CDR3 is TGTGCCAGCAGTGAAGAACGCAATGAGCAGTTCTTC. Its protein product is CASSEERNEQFF.